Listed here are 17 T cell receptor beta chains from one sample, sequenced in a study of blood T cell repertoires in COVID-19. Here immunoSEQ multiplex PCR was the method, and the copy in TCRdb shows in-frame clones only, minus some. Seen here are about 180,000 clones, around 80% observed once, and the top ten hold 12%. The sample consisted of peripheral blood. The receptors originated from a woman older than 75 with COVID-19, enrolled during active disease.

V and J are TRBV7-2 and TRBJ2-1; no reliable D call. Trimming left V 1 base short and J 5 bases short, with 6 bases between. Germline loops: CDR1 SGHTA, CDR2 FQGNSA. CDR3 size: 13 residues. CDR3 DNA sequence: TGTGCCAGCAGCTTAGGGCCGAACAATGAGCAGTTCTTC. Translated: CASSLGPNNEQFF.

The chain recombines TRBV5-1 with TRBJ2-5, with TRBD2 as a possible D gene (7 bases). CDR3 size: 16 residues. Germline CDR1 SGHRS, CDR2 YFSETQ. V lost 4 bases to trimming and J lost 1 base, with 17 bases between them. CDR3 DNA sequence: TGCGCCAGCAGCCCCGGTCTGGGGGGGCCCCAAGAGACCCAGTACTTC. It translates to CASSPGLGGPQETQYF.

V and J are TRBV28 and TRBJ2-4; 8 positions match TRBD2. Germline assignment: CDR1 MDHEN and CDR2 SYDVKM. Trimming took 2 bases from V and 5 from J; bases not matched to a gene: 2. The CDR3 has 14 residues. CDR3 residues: CASSLGTRENIQYF. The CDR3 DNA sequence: TGTGCCAGCAGTTTAGGGACTAGAGAAAACATTCAGTACTTC.

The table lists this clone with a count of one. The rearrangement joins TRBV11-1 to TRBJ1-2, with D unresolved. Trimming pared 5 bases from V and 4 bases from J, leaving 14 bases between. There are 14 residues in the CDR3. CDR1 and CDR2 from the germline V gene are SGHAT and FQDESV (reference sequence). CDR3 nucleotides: TGTGCCAGCAGCCCCTCACTGACACTCTATGGCTACACCTTC. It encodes CASSPSLTLYGYTF.

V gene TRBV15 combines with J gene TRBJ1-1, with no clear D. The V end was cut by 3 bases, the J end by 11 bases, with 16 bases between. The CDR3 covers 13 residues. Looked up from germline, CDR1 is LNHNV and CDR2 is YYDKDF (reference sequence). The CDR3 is CATSSGMVSEAFF. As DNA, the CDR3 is TGTGCCACCAGCAGCGGGATGGTTTCGGAGGCTTTCTTT. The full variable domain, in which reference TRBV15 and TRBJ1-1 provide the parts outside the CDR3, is DAMVIQNPRYQVTQFGKPVTLSCSQTLNHNVMYWYQQKSSQAPKLLFHYYDKDFNNEADTPDNFQSRRPNTSFCFLDIRSPGLGDTAMYLCATSSGMVSEAFFGQGTRLTVV.

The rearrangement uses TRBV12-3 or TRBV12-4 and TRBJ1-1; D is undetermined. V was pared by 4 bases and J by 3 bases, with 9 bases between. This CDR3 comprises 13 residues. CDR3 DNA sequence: TGTGCCAGCAGTTCAGACATGCACACTGAAGCTTTCTTT. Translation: CASSSDMHTEAFF.

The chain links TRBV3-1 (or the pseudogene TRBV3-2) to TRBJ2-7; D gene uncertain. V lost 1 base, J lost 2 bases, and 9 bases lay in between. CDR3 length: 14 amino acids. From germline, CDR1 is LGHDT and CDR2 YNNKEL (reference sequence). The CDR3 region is CASSQGYTTYEQYF. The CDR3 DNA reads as TGTGCCAGCAGCCAAGGGTACACGACCTACGAGCAGTACTTC.

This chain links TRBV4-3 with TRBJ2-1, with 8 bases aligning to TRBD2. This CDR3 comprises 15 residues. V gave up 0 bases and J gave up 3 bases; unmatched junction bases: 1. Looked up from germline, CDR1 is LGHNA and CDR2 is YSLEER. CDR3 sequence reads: CASSQEAGVYNEQFF. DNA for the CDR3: TGCGCCAGCAGCCAAGAAGCGGGGGTCTACAATGAGCAGTTCTTC.

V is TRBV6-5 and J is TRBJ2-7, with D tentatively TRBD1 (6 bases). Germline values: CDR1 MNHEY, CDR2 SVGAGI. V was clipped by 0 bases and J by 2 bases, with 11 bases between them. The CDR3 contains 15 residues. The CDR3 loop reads CASSYSGDTTYEQYF. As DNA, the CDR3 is TGTGCCAGCAGTTACTCGGGGGACACCACCTACGAGCAGTACTTC.

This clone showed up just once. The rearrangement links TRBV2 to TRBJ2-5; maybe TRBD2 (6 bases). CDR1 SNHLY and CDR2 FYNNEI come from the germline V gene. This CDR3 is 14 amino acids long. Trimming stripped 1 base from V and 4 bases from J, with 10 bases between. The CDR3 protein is CASSEGRGGETQYF. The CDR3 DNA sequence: TGTGCCAGCAGTGAAGGACGGGGAGGAGAGACCCAGTACTTC.

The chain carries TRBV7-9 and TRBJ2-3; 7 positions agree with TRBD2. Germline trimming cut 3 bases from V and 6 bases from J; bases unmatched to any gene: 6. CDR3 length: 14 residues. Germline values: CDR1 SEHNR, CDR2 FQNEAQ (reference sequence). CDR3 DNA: TGTGCCAGCAGCTTCGGACTAGTGGCGGATACGCAGTATTTT. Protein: CASSFGLVADTQYF. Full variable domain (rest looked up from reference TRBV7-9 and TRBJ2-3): DTGVSQNPRHKITKRGQNVTFRCDPISEHNRLYWYRQTLGQGPEFLTYFQNEAQLEKSRLLSDRFSAERPKGSFSTLEIQRTEQGDSAMYLCASSFGLVADTQYFGPGTRLTVL.

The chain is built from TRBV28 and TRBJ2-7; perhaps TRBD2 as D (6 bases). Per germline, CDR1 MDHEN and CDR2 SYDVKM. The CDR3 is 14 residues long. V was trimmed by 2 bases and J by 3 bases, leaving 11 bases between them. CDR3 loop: CASSLPGEHYEQYF. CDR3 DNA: TGTGCCAGCAGTTTACCGGGGGAACACTACGAGCAGTACTTC.

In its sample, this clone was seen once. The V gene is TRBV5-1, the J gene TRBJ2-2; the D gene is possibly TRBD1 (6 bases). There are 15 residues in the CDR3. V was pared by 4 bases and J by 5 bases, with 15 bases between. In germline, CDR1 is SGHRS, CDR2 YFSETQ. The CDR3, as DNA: TGCGCCAGCAGCCCCGAAGGGGGTTGGACCGGGGAGCTGTTTTTT. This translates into CASSPEGGWTGELFF.

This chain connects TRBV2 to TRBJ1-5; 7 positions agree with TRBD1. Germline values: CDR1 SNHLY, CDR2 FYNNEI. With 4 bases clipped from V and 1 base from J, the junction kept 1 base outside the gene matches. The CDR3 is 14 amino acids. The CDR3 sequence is CASSGQGSNQPQHF. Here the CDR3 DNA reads TGTGCCAGCAGTGGACAGGGAAGCAATCAGCCCCAGCATTTT.

The CDR3 region has the DNA TGTGCCAGCAGTGAATGGGTCTTGGGGAGTAATGAAAAACTGTTTTTT. It encodes CASSEWVLGSNEKLFF. The J gene is TRBJ1-4, the V gene TRBV6-1; D not resolved. V was pared by 2 bases and J by 4 bases, with 14 bases between. The CDR3 contains 16 residues. CDR1 is MNHNS and CDR2 is SASEGT in the germline V gene.

CDR3 DNA: TGTGCCAGCTCACCGCGACACGATACCTACGAGCAGTACTTC. Protein product: CASSPRHDTYEQYF. The chain employs TRBV18 and TRBJ2-7; the D is unclear. The CDR3 spans 14 residues. The V end lost 3 bases, the J end lost 2 bases, and 11 bases lay between the germline ends. Germline CDR1 KGHSH, CDR2 LQKENI.

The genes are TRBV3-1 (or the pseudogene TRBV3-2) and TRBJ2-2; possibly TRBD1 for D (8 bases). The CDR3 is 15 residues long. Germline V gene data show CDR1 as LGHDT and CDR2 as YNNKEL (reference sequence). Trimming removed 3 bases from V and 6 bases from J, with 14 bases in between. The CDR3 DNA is TGTGCCAGCAGCCACCGACAGGGGAGGGCCGGGGAGCTGTTTTTT. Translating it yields CASSHRQGRAGELFF.